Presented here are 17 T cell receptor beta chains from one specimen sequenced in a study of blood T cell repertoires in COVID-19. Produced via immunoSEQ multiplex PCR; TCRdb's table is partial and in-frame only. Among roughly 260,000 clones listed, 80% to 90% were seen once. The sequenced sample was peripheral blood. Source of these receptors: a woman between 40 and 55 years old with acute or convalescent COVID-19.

The CDR3 loop reads CASLGGGGQPQHF. The DNA of the CDR3 is TGTGCCAGCCTCGGCGGCGGGGGTCAGCCCCAGCATTTT. J is TRBJ1-5 and V is TRBV6-5, with D maybe TRBD1 (5 bases). The CDR3 sequence is 13 residues long. Trimming shortened V by 8 bases and J by 6 bases, and 14 bases separated the two germline ends. Germline CDR1 is MNHEY and CDR2 is SVGAGI.

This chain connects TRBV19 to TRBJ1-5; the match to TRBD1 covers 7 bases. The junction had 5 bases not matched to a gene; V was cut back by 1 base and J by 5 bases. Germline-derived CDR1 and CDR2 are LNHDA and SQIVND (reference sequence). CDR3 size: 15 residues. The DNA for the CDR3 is TGTGCCAGTAGTATAGTTGGGACAGCCGATCAGCCCCAGCATTTT. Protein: CASSIVGTADQPQHF.

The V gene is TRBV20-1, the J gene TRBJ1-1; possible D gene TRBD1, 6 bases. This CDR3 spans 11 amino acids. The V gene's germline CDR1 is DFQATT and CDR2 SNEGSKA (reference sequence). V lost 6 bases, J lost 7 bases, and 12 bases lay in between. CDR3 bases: TGCAGTGCGCCACGGGACAATGAAGCTTTCTTT. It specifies CSAPRDNEAFF.

CDR3 bases: TGTGCCTGGAAAAGACAGGGACAGACCGGGGAGCTGTTTTTT. Translating gives CAWKRQGQTGELFF. The chain carries TRBV30 and TRBJ2-2, with 7 nucleotides matching TRBD1. The germline V gene has CDR1 GTSNPN and CDR2 SVGIG (reference sequence). This CDR3 has 14 amino acids. Unmatched junction bases numbered 7, after V lost 4 bases and J lost 5 bases.

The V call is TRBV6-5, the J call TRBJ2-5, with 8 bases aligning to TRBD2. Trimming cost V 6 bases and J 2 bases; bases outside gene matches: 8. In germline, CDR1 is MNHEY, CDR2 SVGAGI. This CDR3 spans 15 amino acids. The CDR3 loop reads CASRGSGGEQETQYF. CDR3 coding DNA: TGTGCCAGCAGAGGAAGCGGGGGAGAACAAGAGACCCAGTACTTC.

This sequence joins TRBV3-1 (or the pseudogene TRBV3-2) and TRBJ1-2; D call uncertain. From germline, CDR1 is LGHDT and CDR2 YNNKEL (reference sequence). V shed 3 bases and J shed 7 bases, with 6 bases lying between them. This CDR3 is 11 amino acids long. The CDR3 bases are TGTGCCAGCAGCCACACAGCTGGCTACACCTTC. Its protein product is CASSHTAGYTF.

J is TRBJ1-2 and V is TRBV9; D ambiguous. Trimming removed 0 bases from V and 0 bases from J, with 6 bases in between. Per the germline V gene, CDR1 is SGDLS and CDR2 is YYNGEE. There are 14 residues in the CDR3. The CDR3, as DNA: TGTGCCAGCAGCGTAGGCGGTACTAACTATGGCTACACCTTC. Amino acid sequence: CASSVGGTNYGYTF.

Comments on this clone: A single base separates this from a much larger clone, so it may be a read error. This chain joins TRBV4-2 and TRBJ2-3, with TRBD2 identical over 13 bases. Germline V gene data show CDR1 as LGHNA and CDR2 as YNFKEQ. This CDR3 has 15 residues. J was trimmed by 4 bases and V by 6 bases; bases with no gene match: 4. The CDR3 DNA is TGTGCCAGCAGTCAACTAGCGGGGGGGCCAGATACGCAGTATTTT. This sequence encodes CASSQLAGGPDTQYF.

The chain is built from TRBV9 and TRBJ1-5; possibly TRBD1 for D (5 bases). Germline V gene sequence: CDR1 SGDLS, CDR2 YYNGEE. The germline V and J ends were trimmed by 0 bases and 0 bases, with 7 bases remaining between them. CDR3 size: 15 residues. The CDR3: CASSVDGGSNQPQHF. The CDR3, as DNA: TGTGCCAGCAGCGTAGACGGGGGTAGCAATCAGCCCCAGCATTTT.

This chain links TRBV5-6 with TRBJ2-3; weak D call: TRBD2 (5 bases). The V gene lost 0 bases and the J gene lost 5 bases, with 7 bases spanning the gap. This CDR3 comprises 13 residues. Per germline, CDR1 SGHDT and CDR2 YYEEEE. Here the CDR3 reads CASSLASGDTQYF. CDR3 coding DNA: TGTGCCAGCAGCTTGGCAAGCGGAGATACGCAGTATTTT.

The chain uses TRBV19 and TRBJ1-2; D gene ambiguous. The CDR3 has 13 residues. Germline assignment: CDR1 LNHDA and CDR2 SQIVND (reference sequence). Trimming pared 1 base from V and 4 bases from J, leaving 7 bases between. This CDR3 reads CASSIGVVYGYTF. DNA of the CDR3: TGTGCCAGTAGTATAGGAGTGGTCTATGGCTACACCTTC.

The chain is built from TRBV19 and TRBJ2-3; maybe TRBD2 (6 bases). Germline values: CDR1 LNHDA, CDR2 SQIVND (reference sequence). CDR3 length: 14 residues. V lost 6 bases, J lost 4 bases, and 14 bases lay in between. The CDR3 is CASSGWRGADTQYF. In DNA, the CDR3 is TGTGCCAGTAGCGGGTGGAGGGGTGCAGATACGCAGTATTTT.

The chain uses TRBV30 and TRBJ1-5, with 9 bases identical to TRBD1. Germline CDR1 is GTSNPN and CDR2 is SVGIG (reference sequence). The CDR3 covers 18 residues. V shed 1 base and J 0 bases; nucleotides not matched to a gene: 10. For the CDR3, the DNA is TGTGCCTGGAGTGAAATGGACAGGGGTCCCTATAGCAATCAGCCCCAGCATTTT. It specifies CAWSEMDRGPYSNQPQHF.

CDR3 nucleotides: TGCGCCAGCAGCGCTAGCCCGGGCAGCACTGAAGCTTTCTTT. Amino acid sequence: CASSASPGSTEAFF. The chain has TRBV5-1 and TRBJ1-1; D remains unclear. CDR1 and CDR2 from the germline V gene are SGHRS and YFSETQ. V was pared by 4 bases and J by 4 bases, with 14 bases between. CDR3 length equals 14 residues.

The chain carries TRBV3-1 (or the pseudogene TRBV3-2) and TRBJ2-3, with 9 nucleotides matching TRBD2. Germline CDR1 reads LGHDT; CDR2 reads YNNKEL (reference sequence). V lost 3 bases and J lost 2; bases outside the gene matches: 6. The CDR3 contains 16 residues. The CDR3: CASSHRLADHTDTQYF. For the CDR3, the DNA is TGTGCCAGCAGCCATCGACTAGCGGACCACACAGATACGCAGTATTTT.

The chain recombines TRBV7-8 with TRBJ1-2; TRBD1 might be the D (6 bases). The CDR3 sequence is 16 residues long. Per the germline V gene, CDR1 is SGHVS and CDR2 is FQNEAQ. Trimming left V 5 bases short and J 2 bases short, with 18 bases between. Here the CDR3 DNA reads TGTGCCAGCAGCCCCAGGGGCGGCAGGCCGAACTATGGCTACACCTTC. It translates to CASSPRGGRPNYGYTF.

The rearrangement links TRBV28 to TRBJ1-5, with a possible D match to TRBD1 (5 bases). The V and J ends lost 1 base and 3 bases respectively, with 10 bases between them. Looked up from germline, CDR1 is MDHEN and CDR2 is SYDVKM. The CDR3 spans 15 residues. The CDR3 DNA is TGTGCCAGCAGTTTATCGGGGGTACACAATCAGCCCCAGCATTTT. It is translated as CASSLSGVHNQPQHF.